This T cell receptor beta chain was identified during a study of OX40 agonist ivuxolimab in advanced cancers. Whole-study results and caveats: Expanded peripheral T cells had an undetermined antigen specificity. Expanded clones tended on average to be more numerous among CD8+ T cells than CD4+.

Blood was sampled at baseline, cycle 4 day 1, and cycle 7 day 1. V was clipped by 6 bases and J by 5 bases; unmatched bases: 4. This CDR3 is 14 amino acids long. CDR1 MNHNY and CDR2 SVGAGI come from the germline V gene (reference sequence). Assay used: immunoSEQ multiplex PCR; TCRdb lists only in-frame clones, some missing. Among about 82,000 clones listed, roughly 92% were seen once. A note on this clone: What it binds is unknown.

V usage is TRBV6-6 and J usage is TRBJ2-5, with 12 bases lining up with TRBD2. This sequence was found in an adult with an advanced solid tumor such as melanoma, head and neck, liver or kidney cancer. Sequencing was performed on CD4+ or CD8+ T cells sorted from blood, taken in a trial of the OX40 agonist ivuxolimab. The CDR3 protein is CASSGTSGSETQYF. For the CDR3, the DNA is TGTGCCAGCAGCGGGACTAGCGGGTCGGAGACCCAGTACTTC.